Listed below are T cell receptor beta chains from one sample, sequenced in a study of a mutant IDH1 vaccine in newly diagnosed glioma. Clones were sequenced by immunoSEQ multiplex PCR, and TCRdb holds only the in-frame ones, with some missing. The sample lists about 21,000 clones, just under 90% occurring once. These TCRs are of unknown antigen specificity. The material was PBMCs, obtained from a glioma patient whose treatment included an IDH1 peptide vaccine. These receptors all stem from a middle-aged woman with glioma. Both conserved end residues are part of each CDR3. D genes are given only for firm matches. Where a row states a size, it is once, few, many or the class of an expanded clone; other rows omit it.

>TRBD2|TRBJ2-7|TRBV19|NA
CASIRAAGGPYEQYF
TGTGCCAGTATACGAGCAGCGGGAGGGCCCTACGAGCAGTACTTC
>NA|TRBJ1-5|TRBV2|NA
CASKDRVNQPQHF
TGTGCCAGCAAAGACAGAGTCAATCAGCCCCAGCATTTT
>NA|TRBJ2-2|TRBV29-1|NA
CSVADSFANTGELFF
TGCAGCGTTGCGGACAGTTTCGCGAACACCGGGGAGCTGTTTTTT
>NA|TRBJ2-2|TRBV25-1|NA
CASSGREFTGELFF
TGTGCCAGCAGTGGCAGGGAATTCACCGGGGAGCTGTTTTTT
>TRBD2|TRBJ2-1|TRBV7-3|few
CASSLGGTSGRGEQFF
TGTGCCAGCAGCTTAGGTGGGACTAGCGGGAGAGGGGAGCAGTTCTTC
>TRBD1|TRBJ1-1|TRBV7-8|NA
CASSLPRDRNTEAFF
TGTGCCAGCAGCTTACCGAGGGACAGGAACACTGAAGCTTTCTTT
>NA|TRBJ2-5|TRBV10-3|NA
CAISDASRLALGETQYF
TGTGCCATCAGTGATGCCAGTCGCCTAGCGTTGGGAGAGACCCAGTACTTC
>TRBD2|TRBJ2-1|TRBV10-2|NA
CASSDPVASGGDNEQFF
TGCGCCAGCAGCGACCCAGTCGCTAGCGGGGGGGACAATGAGCAGTTCTTC
>NA|TRBJ2-5|TRBV13|NA
CASSLVVRGNQETQYF
TGTGCCAGCAGCTTAGTTGTTAGGGGAAACCAAGAGACCCAGTACTTC
>NA|TRBJ1-5|TRBV5-1|NA
CASSLGGLNQPQHF
TGCGCCAGCAGCTTGGGAGGTCTCAATCAGCCCCAGCATTTT
>NA|TRBJ2-7|TRBV4-1|NA
CASSRGEYEQYF
TGCGCCAGCAGCCGAGGGGAATACGAGCAGTACTTC
>TRBD2|TRBJ2-3|TRBV7-8|NA
CASSPGLADSTDTQYF
TGTGCCAGCAGCCCCGGACTAGCAGACAGCACAGATACGCAGTATTTT
>TRBD1|TRBJ1-5|TRBV6-1|NA
CATSMDRVVQPQHF
TGTGCCACTTCCATGGACAGGGTTGTTCAGCCCCAGCATTTT
>NA|TRBJ1-1|TRBV10-3|NA
CAISGGTEAFF
TGTGCCATCAGTGGGGGCACTGAAGCTTTCTTT
>TRBD2|TRBJ2-7|TRBV2|NA
CASSESSGGPHEQYF
TGTGCCAGCAGTGAATCTAGCGGGGGGCCCCACGAGCAGTACTTC
>NA|TRBJ1-3|TRBV19|NA
CASSITAGGSGNTIYF
TGTGCCAGTAGTATAACGGCGGGGGGTTCTGGAAACACCATATATTTT
>NA|TRBJ1-5|TRBV7-2|NA
CASSPDRSNQPQHF
TGTGCCAGCAGCCCTGACCGTTCCAATCAGCCCCAGCATTTT
>NA|TRBJ1-1|TRBV19|NA
CASSITGGTEAFF
TGTGCCAGTAGTATCACGGGGGGGACTGAAGCTTTCTTT
>NA|TRBJ1-5|TRBV6-6|NA
CASSRQGNQPQHF
TGTGCCAGCAGTCGACAGGGCAATCAGCCCCAGCATTTT
>NA|TRBJ1-2|TRBV4-3|NA
CASSLQANYGYTF
TGCGCCAGCAGCCTCCAGGCTAACTATGGCTACACCTTC
>NA|TRBJ2-5|TRBV29-1|NA
CSVEIRRETQYF
TGCAGCGTTGAAATTCGACGGGAGACCCAGTACTTC
>TRBD1|TRBJ2-5|TRBV30|NA
CAWSVGSPGGRETQYF
TGTGCCTGGAGTGTAGGGTCCCCAGGGGGACGGGAGACCCAGTACTTC
>TRBD2|TRBJ2-3|TRBV2|NA
CASRGAGGLSDTQYF
TGTGCCAGCAGGGGGGCGGGGGGCTTGTCAGATACGCAGTATTTT
>TRBD1|TRBJ1-2|TRBV7-2|NA
CASSPSLRDSANYGYTF
TGTGCCAGCAGCCCATCCTTAAGGGACAGTGCTAACTATGGCTACACCTTC
>TRBD1|TRBJ1-2|TRBV30|NA
CAWSFQGVPGYTF
TGTGCCTGGAGTTTTCAGGGGGTCCCTGGCTACACCTTC
>NA|TRBJ2-5|TRBV10-2|NA
CASTPGPGAEETQYF
TGCGCCAGCACCCCCGGGCCAGGAGCCGAGGAGACCCAGTACTTC
>TRBD1|TRBJ1-4|TRBV5-6|few
CASSWDRGLEKLFF
TGTGCCAGCAGCTGGGACAGGGGGCTTGAAAAACTGTTTTTT
>NA|TRBJ1-3|TRBV6-5|NA
CASYDSSGNTIYF
TGTGCCAGCTACGACAGCTCTGGAAACACCATATATTTT
>NA|TRBJ2-7|TRBV19|once
CASSTQGPTTYEQYF
TGTGCCAGTAGTACACAGGGCCCCACCACCTACGAGCAGTACTTC
>NA|TRBJ2-5|TRBV29-1|NA
CSVYRAGQETQYF
TGCAGCGTCTACAGGGCCGGCCAAGAGACCCAGTACTTC
>NA|TRBJ2-7|TRBV9|NA
CASSADSFPKQYF
TGTGCCAGCAGCGCTGACAGTTTCCCTAAGCAGTACTTC
>NA|TRBJ1-2|TRBV10-3|NA
CAISESGRNYGYTF
TGTGCCATCAGTGAGTCGGGCAGAAACTATGGCTACACCTTC
>TRBD1|TRBJ1-2|TRBV2|NA
CASSKGQNNYGYTF
TGTGCCAGCAGCAAGGGACAGAATAACTATGGCTACACCTTC
>TRBD1|TRBJ1-3|TRBV10-2|NA
CARRQGEGNTIYF
TGCGCCAGGCGACAGGGGGAAGGGAACACCATATATTTT
>TRBD1|TRBJ1-6|TRBV5-4|NA
CASSRRGRDSPLHF
TGTGCCAGCAGCAGAAGGGGGCGCGATTCACCCCTCCACTTT
>NA|TRBJ1-2|TRBV19|NA
CASSPEDRGYGYTF
TGTGCCAGTAGCCCCGAGGACAGAGGCTATGGCTACACCTTC
>TRBD1|TRBJ1-2|TRBV29-1|once
CSVIGTGSDYGYTF
TGCAGCGTCATCGGGACAGGGTCAGACTATGGCTACACCTTC
>NA|TRBJ1-1|TRBV6-5|NA
CASSKRGDEAFF
TGTGCCAGCAGTAAACGGGGGGACGAAGCTTTCTTT